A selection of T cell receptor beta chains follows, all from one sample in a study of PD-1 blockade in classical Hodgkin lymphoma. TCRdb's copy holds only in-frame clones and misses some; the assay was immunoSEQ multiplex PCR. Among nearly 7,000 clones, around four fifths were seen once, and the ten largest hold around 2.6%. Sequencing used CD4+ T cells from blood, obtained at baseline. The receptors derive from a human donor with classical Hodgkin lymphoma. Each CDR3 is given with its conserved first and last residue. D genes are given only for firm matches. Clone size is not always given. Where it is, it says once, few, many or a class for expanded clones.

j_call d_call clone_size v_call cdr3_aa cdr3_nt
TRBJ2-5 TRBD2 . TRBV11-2 CASSPPVGLAGVETQYF TGTGCCAGCAGCCCGCCCGTTGGACTAGCGGGAGTAGAGACCCAGTACTTC
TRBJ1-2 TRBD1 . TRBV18 CASSRQGGVDYGYTF TGTGCCAGCTCACGCCAGGGGGGAGTGGACTATGGCTACACCTTC
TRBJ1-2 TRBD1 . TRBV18 CASSPPRGHGYTF TGTGCCAGCTCACCACCCAGGGGGCATGGCTACACCTTC
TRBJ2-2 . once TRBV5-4 CASSPAPNTGELFF TGTGCCAGCAGCCCGGCCCCGAACACCGGGGAGCTGTTTTTT
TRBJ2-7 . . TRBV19 CASSIDPDSYEQYF TGTGCCAGTAGTATAGATCCCGACAGCTACGAGCAGTACTTC
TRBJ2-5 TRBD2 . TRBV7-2 CASSLELAGGRYQETQYF TGTGCCAGCAGCTTAGAATTAGCGGGAGGCAGGTACCAAGAGACCCAGTACTTC
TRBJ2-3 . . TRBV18 CASSPPGDTQYF TGTGCCAGCTCACCACCAGGAGATACGCAGTATTTT
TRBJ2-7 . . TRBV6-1 CASSRAGDGNEQYF TGTGCCAGCAGTAGGGCCGGTGATGGGAACGAGCAGTACTTC
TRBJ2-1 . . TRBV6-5 CASSYSSSSSYNEQFF TGTGCCAGCAGTTACTCATCTTCGAGCTCCTACAATGAGCAGTTCTTC
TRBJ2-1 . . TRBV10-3 CAISVINEQFF TGTGCCATCAGTGTTATAAATGAGCAGTTCTTC
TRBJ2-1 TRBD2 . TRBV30 CAWGLAGTNNEQFF TGTGCCTGGGGACTAGCGGGGACGAACAATGAGCAGTTCTTC
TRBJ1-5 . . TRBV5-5 CASSFRQSFNSNQPQHF TGTGCCAGCAGCTTTAGACAGTCCTTTAATAGCAATCAGCCCCAGCATTTT
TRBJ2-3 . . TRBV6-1 CASSERQGDTQYF TGTGCCAGCAGTGAAAGGCAGGGAGATACGCAGTATTTT
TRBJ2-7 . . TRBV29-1 CSAAGPYEQYF TGCAGCGCTGCCGGCCCCTACGAGCAGTACTTC
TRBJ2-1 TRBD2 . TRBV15 CATSRGGASGTPSYNEQFF TGTGCCACCAGCAGAGGGGGCGCTAGCGGGACCCCCTCCTACAATGAGCAGTTCTTC
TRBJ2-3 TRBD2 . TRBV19 CASNPSGSLGGFGTDTQYF TGTGCCAGTAATCCTAGCGGGAGCTTGGGGGGATTTGGCACAGATACGCAGTATTTT
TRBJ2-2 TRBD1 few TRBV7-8 CASLPGQYTGELFF TGTGCCAGCCTACCGGGACAGTACACCGGGGAGCTGTTTTTT
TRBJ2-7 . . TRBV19 CASSIDSVTYEQYF TGTGCCAGTAGTATTGACAGCGTCACCTACGAGCAGTACTTC
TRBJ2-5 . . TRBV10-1 CASSESIGGQTQYF TGCGCCAGCAGTGAGTCGATCGGGGGACAGACCCAGTACTTC
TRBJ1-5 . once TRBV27 CASRAGFNQPQHF TGTGCCAGCAGAGCAGGTTTCAATCAGCCCCAGCATTTT
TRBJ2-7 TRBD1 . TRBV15 CATSRDPPSIGQGWFGYEQYF TGTGCCACCAGCAGAGACCCACCTTCAATCGGACAGGGATGGTTTGGGTACGAGCAGTACTTC
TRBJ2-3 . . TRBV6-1 CASSEEWAGTDTQYF TGTGCCAGCAGTGAAGAGTGGGCGGGCACAGATACGCAGTATTTT
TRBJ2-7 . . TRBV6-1 CASTRLRGSYEQYF TGTGCCAGCACGCGACTAAGGGGCTCCTACGAGCAGTACTTC
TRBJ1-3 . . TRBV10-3 CAISDRGNTIYF TGTGCCATCAGTGACAGGGGAAACACCATATATTTT
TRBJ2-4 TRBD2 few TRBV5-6 CASSLAQAGGDIQYF TGTGCCAGCAGCTTGGCCCAAGCGGGAGGGGACATTCAGTACTTC
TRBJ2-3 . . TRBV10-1 CASSEKRPGPDTQYF TGCGCCAGCAGTGAGAAGCGGCCAGGGCCAGATACGCAGTATTTT
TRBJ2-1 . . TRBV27 CASSSGTLSNEQFF TGTGCCAGCAGCTCCGGGACTCTCTCCAATGAGCAGTTCTTC
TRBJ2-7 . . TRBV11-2 CASSLNYEQYF TGTGCCAGCAGCTTAAATTACGAGCAGTACTTC
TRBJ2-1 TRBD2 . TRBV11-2 CASSLVAGDSYNEQFF TGTGCCAGCAGCTTAGTGGCGGGAGACTCCTACAATGAGCAGTTCTTC
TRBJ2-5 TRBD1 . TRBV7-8 CASRFRQGLGETQYF TGTGCCAGCAGATTTAGACAGGGCCTGGGAGAGACCCAGTACTTC
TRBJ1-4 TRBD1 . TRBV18 CASSGQGATNEKLFF TGTGCCAGCTCGGGACAGGGAGCAACTAATGAAAAACTGTTTTTT
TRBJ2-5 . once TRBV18 CASSLALVSQYF TGTGCCAGCTCCCTCGCCTTGGTGTCCCAGTACTTC
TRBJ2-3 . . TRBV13 CASTLRGTSFSPDTQYF TGTGCCAGCACCCTACGTGGGACCTCCTTTTCCCCAGATACGCAGTATTTT
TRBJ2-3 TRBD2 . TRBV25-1 CASTIGGGRGDTQYF TGTGCCAGCACCATAGGCGGGGGGAGAGGGGATACGCAGTATTTT
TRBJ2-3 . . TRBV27 CASSLSVSTDTQYF TGTGCCAGCAGTTTATCAGTAAGCACAGATACGCAGTATTTT
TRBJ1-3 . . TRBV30 CAWSILGNTIYF TGTGCCTGGAGTATCCTTGGAAACACCATATATTTT
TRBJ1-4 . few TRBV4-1 CASSQSRDPSNEKLFF TGCGCCAGCAGCCAATCCCGGGACCCATCCAATGAAAAACTGTTTTTT
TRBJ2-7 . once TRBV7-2 CASSLSSYNEQYF TGTGCCAGCAGCTTAAGTTCGTATAACGAGCAGTACTTC
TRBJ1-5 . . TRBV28 CASSRAGLTGPQHF TGTGCCAGCAGCCGGGCAGGCCTTACAGGGCCCCAGCATTTT
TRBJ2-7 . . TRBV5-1 CASSLVGGTYEQYF TGCGCCAGCAGCTTGGTCGGCGGAACCTACGAGCAGTACTTC
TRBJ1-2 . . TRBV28 CASVTSGRYYGYTF TGTGCCAGCGTCACCTCAGGGAGATATTATGGCTACACCTTC
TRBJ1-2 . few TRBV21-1 CASNLWTGFSNYGYTF TGTGCCAGCAACCTATGGACAGGGTTTAGTAACTATGGCTACACCTTC
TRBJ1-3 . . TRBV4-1 CASSRGQRSGNTIYF TGCGCCAGCAGCCGAGGTCAACGCTCTGGAAACACCATATATTTT
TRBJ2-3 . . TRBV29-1 CSADGGGTDTQYF TGCAGCGCCGACGGGGGTGGCACAGATACGCAGTATTTT
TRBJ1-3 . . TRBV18 CASSSDQAFSGNTIYF TGTGCCAGCTCTTCGGATCAGGCCTTCTCTGGAAACACCATATATTTT
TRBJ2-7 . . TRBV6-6 CASSLQGPREQYF TGTGCCAGCAGTCTCCAGGGACCAAGGGAGCAGTACTTC
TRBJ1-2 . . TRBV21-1 CASSKVLVLGTGAYGYTF TGTGCCAGCAGCAAAGTTCTGGTATTGGGGACAGGGGCCTATGGCTACACCTTC
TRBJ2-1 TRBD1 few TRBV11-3 CASSRTGVGRRTNEQFF TGTGCCAGCAGCCGGACAGGGGTCGGGAGGCGAACAAATGAGCAGTTCTTC
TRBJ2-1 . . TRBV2 CASSRGGNGEQFF TGTGCCAGCAGCAGGGGGGGGAACGGTGAGCAGTTCTTC
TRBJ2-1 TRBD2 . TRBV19 CASSKRTSGRLNEQFF TGTGCCAGTAGTAAACGGACTAGCGGGAGGTTAAATGAGCAGTTCTTC
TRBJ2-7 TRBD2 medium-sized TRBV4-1 CASSKELAGDMYEQYF TGCGCCAGCAGCAAAGAACTAGCGGGAGATATGTACGAGCAGTACTTC
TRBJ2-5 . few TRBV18 CASSPAGWETQYF TGTGCCAGCTCACCTGCAGGGTGGGAGACCCAGTACTTC
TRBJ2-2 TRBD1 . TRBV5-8 CASSWGRGRSTGELFF TGTGCCAGCAGCTGGGGCAGGGGGCGTAGCACCGGGGAGCTGTTTTTT